Sequencing of this T cell receptor (beta chain) was carried out in a study of control samples from healthy donors and cancer patients. Repertoires were generated with immunoSEQ multiplex PCR, while TCRdb's copy carries only in-frame clones and drops some. This sample has fewer than 150,000 clones, with over 75% found just once. The CDR3 has 16 amino acids. Germline lookup yields CDR1 LGHDT and CDR2 YNNKEL (reference sequence). V was pared by 4 bases and J by 0 bases, with 7 bases of the junction left unmatched. The J gene is TRBJ1-2, the V gene TRBV3-1 (or the pseudogene TRBV3-2); 8 positions match TRBD1. The sample taken for sequencing was blood. The sequence was obtained from a man between 18 and 35 years old in good health. The CDR3, as DNA: TGTGCCAGCAGCCCTGGACAGGGACTGACTAACTATGGCTACACCTTC. Its protein is CASSPGQGLTNYGYTF.